The 3 T cell receptor beta chains below all came from one sample that was sequenced in a study of T cell clonality in common variable immunodeficiency. The data were produced by immunoSEQ multiplex PCR, yet TCRdb's version contains in-frame clones alone and is incomplete. The sample has approximately 75,000 clones, none seen only once. Sample: peripheral blood mononuclear cells. The receptors shown here come from a person aged 18 to 70 in good health.

This clone was counted many times. The read stops 3 residues short of the end of the CDR3; the missing end is completed from the germline J gene. The gene calls are TRBV2 and TRBJ2-3; D call uncertain. Germline lookup yields CDR1 SNHLY and CDR2 FYNNEI. The CDR3 contains 11 residues. Between the trimmed V and J ends, which lost 4 bases and 4 bases, there was a span of 3 bases. CDR3 loop: CASSVSDTQYF. Partial CDR3 DNA: TGTGCCAGCAGTGTATCAGATACG. The entire variable domain, with the rest obtained from reference TRBV2 and TRBJ2-3, is as follows: EPEVTQTPSHQVTQMGQEVILRCVPISNHLYFYWYRQILGQKVEFLVSFYNNEISEKSEIFDDQFSVERPDGSNFTLKIRSTKLEDSAMYFCASSVSDTQYFGPGTRLTVL.

This clone was seen many times. The CDR3 end falls 3 residues outside the read, so it is completed with the germline J gene. The genes are TRBV30 and TRBJ1-5; maybe TRBD1 (5 bases). V was shortened by 5 bases and J by 5 bases, with 13 bases between the two germline ends. The CDR3 sequence is 13 residues long. CDR1 is GTSNPN and CDR2 is SVGIG in the germline V gene (reference sequence). The covered CDR3 bases are TGTGCCTGGGCGGCGGGGGATCATCAGCCC. Amino acid sequence: CAWAAGDHQP. The whole CDR3 protein is CAWAAGDHQPQHF.

This clone has ten or more counts. The DNA read from the CDR3 is TGCAGTGCCCGAGGACTAGCGGGAGTCGGCAATGAG. Residues: CSARGLAGVGNE. The entire CDR3 protein reads CSARGLAGVGNEQFF. The chain is built from TRBV20-1 and TRBJ2-1; 13 bases agree with TRBD2. Coverage ceases 3 residues before the CDR3 finishes, and the germline J gene fills in the end. V lost 6 bases to trimming and J lost 6 bases; unmatched junction nucleotides: 8. CDR1 and CDR2 (germline): DFQATT, SNEGSKA (reference sequence). The CDR3 runs to 15 residues.